These T cell receptor beta chains were read from a single sample in a study of T-cell reconstitution after alpha-beta-depleted transplantation in children. TCRdb re-analysed the PCR reads in MiXCR, keeping a single row per CDR3 protein. This sample yields a few hundred thousand distinct CDR3 sequences, of which 25% to 30% are seen a single time; about a third belongs to the top ten. The sequencing here drew on PBMCs, taken before TCRalphabeta/CD19-depleted stem cell transplant. Every receptor here comes from a boy younger than two with Wiskott-Aldrich syndrome, due to receive a stem cell transplant. Both conserved end residues are part of each CDR3. The D gene is left open where the match is weak. Clone size is not always given. Where it is, it says once, few, many or a class for expanded clones.

j_call: TRBJ1-1; v_call: TRBV5-1; d_call: -; clone_size: few; cdr3_nt: TGCGCCAGCAGCTGGACCCCGGGAGGGACGGCAGGTGAAGCTTTCTTT; cdr3_aa: CASSWTPGGTAGEAFF
j_call: TRBJ1-2; v_call: TRBV7-2; d_call: -; clone_size: few; cdr3_nt: TGTGCCAGCAGCGCTCAGGGTTCTTACTATGGCTACACCTTC; cdr3_aa: CASSAQGSYYGYTF
j_call: TRBJ1-1; v_call: TRBV10-3; d_call: TRBD1; clone_size: -; cdr3_nt: TGTGCCACGTGGGGACAGGTCGTGAACACTGAAGCTTTCTTT; cdr3_aa: CATWGQVVNTEAFF
j_call: TRBJ2-1; v_call: TRBV20-1; d_call: TRBD1; clone_size: few; cdr3_nt: TGCAGTGGCGCGGACAGGGGCGATGAGCAGTTCTTC; cdr3_aa: CSGADRGDEQFF
j_call: TRBJ2-4; v_call: TRBV28; d_call: TRBD1; clone_size: -; cdr3_nt: TGTGCCAGCAGTATAGGACAGGGGAACATTCAGTACTTC; cdr3_aa: CASSIGQGNIQYF
j_call: TRBJ2-7; v_call: TRBV6-5; d_call: -; clone_size: -; cdr3_nt: TGTGCCAGCAGTTACTCAAGACCGACTATCTACGAGCAGTACTTC; cdr3_aa: CASSYSRPTIYEQYF
j_call: TRBJ2-2; v_call: TRBV7-2; d_call: TRBD1; clone_size: -; cdr3_nt: TGTGCCAGCAGCCTAACGAGGGGGCGAACCGGGGAGCTGTTTTTT; cdr3_aa: CASSLTRGRTGELFF
j_call: TRBJ2-1; v_call: TRBV5-5; d_call: -; clone_size: -; cdr3_nt: TGTGCCAGCAGCCGGACGGGAGACCGAACCTACAATGAGCAGTTCTTC; cdr3_aa: CASSRTGDRTYNEQFF
j_call: TRBJ2-1; v_call: TRBV11-1; d_call: TRBD2; clone_size: -; cdr3_nt: TGTGCCAGCAGCTTAGACCCTTTGCGGGAGGCAGACAATGAGCAGTTCTTC; cdr3_aa: CASSLDPLREADNEQFF
j_call: TRBJ2-3; v_call: TRBV12-3/TRBV12-4; d_call: -; clone_size: -; cdr3_nt: TGTGCCAGCAGTTTACATCAGTTAGGCCCAGATACGCAGTATTTT; cdr3_aa: CASSLHQLGPDTQYF
j_call: TRBJ1-4; v_call: TRBV20-1; d_call: -; clone_size: few; cdr3_nt: TGCAGTGCCTACCAAACGGGAAACGAAAAACTGTTTTTT; cdr3_aa: CSAYQTGNEKLFF
j_call: TRBJ1-3; v_call: TRBV20-1; d_call: -; clone_size: few; cdr3_nt: TGCAGTGCTAGAGACTTACTAGGCACCATATATTTT; cdr3_aa: CSARDLLGTIYF
j_call: TRBJ1-1; v_call: TRBV5-1; d_call: -; clone_size: many; cdr3_nt: TGCGCCAGCAGCTTGGACAGGATGACTGAAGCTTTCTTT; cdr3_aa: CASSLDRMTEAFF
j_call: TRBJ2-3; v_call: TRBV20-1; d_call: -; clone_size: -; cdr3_nt: TGCAGTGCTAGATATCCGAGCACAGATACGCAGTATTTT; cdr3_aa: CSARYPSTDTQYF
j_call: TRBJ2-3; v_call: TRBV5-1; d_call: -; clone_size: -; cdr3_nt: TGCGCCAGCAGCTTGGAACAGGCCCCAGATACGCAGTATTTT; cdr3_aa: CASSLEQAPDTQYF
j_call: TRBJ2-6; v_call: TRBV12-3/TRBV12-4; d_call: TRBD1; clone_size: -; cdr3_nt: TGTGCCAGCAGCCAGGGGGCTGGGGCCAACGTCCTGACTTTC; cdr3_aa: CASSQGAGANVLTF
j_call: TRBJ2-4; v_call: TRBV27; d_call: -; clone_size: few; cdr3_nt: TGTGCCAGCAGTCTATGGGCAGGGACATTAGCCAAAAACATTCAGTACTTC; cdr3_aa: CASSLWAGTLAKNIQYF
j_call: TRBJ2-1; v_call: TRBV20-1; d_call: TRBD2; clone_size: -; cdr3_nt: TGCAGTGCTTCTAGCGGGAGGGGCTCCTACAATGAGCAGTTCTTC; cdr3_aa: CSASSGRGSYNEQFF
j_call: TRBJ2-1; v_call: TRBV20-1; d_call: TRBD2; clone_size: -; cdr3_nt: TGCAGTGCTAGAGGTTGCGTTAGCGGGATCTGTGGGTGGAAGAATGAGCAGTTCTTC; cdr3_aa: CSARGCVSGICGWKNEQFF
j_call: TRBJ2-2; v_call: TRBV6-2/TRBV6-3; d_call: -; clone_size: once; cdr3_nt: TGTGCCAGCAGCCGAAGGGGCGCGGAGTCCACCACCGGGGAGCTGTTTTTT; cdr3_aa: CASSRRGAESTTGELFF
j_call: TRBJ1-1; v_call: TRBV20-1; d_call: TRBD1; clone_size: few; cdr3_nt: TGCAGGGGGGACAGACTGAACACTGAAGCTTTCTTT; cdr3_aa: CRGDRLNTEAFF
j_call: TRBJ2-3; v_call: TRBV7-2; d_call: TRBD1; clone_size: few; cdr3_nt: TGTGCCAGCAGCTACGGACAGGGGGGCACAGATACGCAGTATTTT; cdr3_aa: CASSYGQGGTDTQYF
j_call: TRBJ2-5; v_call: TRBV4-2; d_call: TRBD2; clone_size: -; cdr3_nt: TGTGCCAGCAGCCAGTCAGCGGGAACCCAAGAGACCCAGTACTTC; cdr3_aa: CASSQSAGTQETQYF
j_call: TRBJ2-5; v_call: TRBV5-1; d_call: TRBD2; clone_size: few; cdr3_nt: TGCGCCAGCAGATGGACTAGCGGGACTCAAGAGACCCAGTATTTC; cdr3_aa: CASRWTSGTQETQYF
j_call: TRBJ2-1; v_call: TRBV20-1; d_call: -; clone_size: once; cdr3_nt: TGCAGTGCTAGAGATAGTATGGGGCCCGGATTGGATGAGCAGTTCTTC; cdr3_aa: CSARDSMGPGLDEQFF
j_call: TRBJ2-6; v_call: TRBV5-1; d_call: -; clone_size: -; cdr3_nt: TGCGCCAGCAGTGATGGGGCGGCCTCTGGGGCCAACGTCCTGACTTTC; cdr3_aa: CASSDGAASGANVLTF
j_call: TRBJ1-5; v_call: TRBV30; d_call: TRBD1; clone_size: -; cdr3_nt: TGTGCCTGGAGTCTCAGGGGGAATCAGCCCCAGCATTTT; cdr3_aa: CAWSLRGNQPQHF
j_call: TRBJ1-1; v_call: TRBV10-3; d_call: -; clone_size: -; cdr3_nt: TGTGCCATCAAACCCTCGACCGGGGGCGCGAACACTGAAGCTTTCTTT; cdr3_aa: CAIKPSTGGANTEAFF
j_call: TRBJ2-5; v_call: TRBV2; d_call: -; clone_size: -; cdr3_nt: TGTGCCAGCAGTGAAAGAGGCAGCCGACAAGAGACCCAGTACTTC; cdr3_aa: CASSERGSRQETQYF
j_call: TRBJ2-5; v_call: TRBV5-1; d_call: -; clone_size: few; cdr3_nt: TGCGCCAGCAGCCCTGACATAGGCGAAGAGACCCAGTACTTC; cdr3_aa: CASSPDIGEETQYF
j_call: TRBJ1-2; v_call: TRBV12-3/TRBV12-4; d_call: -; clone_size: few; cdr3_nt: TGTGCCAGCAGTTTGGTAAAGGGCGATGGCTACACCTTC; cdr3_aa: CASSLVKGDGYTF
j_call: TRBJ2-7; v_call: TRBV6-1; d_call: TRBD1; clone_size: few; cdr3_nt: TGTGCCAGCAGTGAAGCGGGACAGTCTGACGAGCAGTACTTC; cdr3_aa: CASSEAGQSDEQYF
j_call: TRBJ2-7; v_call: TRBV12-3/TRBV12-4; d_call: TRBD1; clone_size: few; cdr3_nt: TGTGCCAGCAGTTTAAGGGGACAGAGCTACGAGCAGTACTTC; cdr3_aa: CASSLRGQSYEQYF
j_call: TRBJ2-3; v_call: TRBV24-1; d_call: -; clone_size: -; cdr3_nt: TGTGCCACCAGTGATCCGGGACTTGGTAGCGATACGCAGTATTTT; cdr3_aa: CATSDPGLGSDTQYF
j_call: TRBJ2-3; v_call: TRBV18; d_call: -; clone_size: -; cdr3_nt: TGTGCCAGCTCACCGACCATTCCTAGCACAGATACGCAGTATTTT; cdr3_aa: CASSPTIPSTDTQYF
j_call: TRBJ2-1; v_call: TRBV5-1; d_call: TRBD2; clone_size: once; cdr3_nt: TGCGCCAGCAGCTCGGGACTAGCGGGAGTACTGGATGAGCAGTTCTTC; cdr3_aa: CASSSGLAGVLDEQFF